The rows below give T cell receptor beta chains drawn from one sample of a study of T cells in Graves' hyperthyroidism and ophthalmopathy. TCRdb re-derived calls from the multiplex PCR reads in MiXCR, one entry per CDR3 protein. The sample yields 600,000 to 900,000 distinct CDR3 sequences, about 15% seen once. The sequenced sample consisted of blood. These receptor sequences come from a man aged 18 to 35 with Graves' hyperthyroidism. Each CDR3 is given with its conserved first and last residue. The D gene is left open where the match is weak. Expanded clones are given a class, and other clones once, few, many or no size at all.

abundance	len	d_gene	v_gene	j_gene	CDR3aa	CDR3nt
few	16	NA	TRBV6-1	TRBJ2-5	CASSTARQGWGETQYF	TGTGCCAGCAGCACCGCGAGGCAGGGGTGGGGTGAGACCCAGTACTTC
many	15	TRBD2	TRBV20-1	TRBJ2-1	CSAPLRTSGYNEQFF	TGCAGTGCTCCATTAAGGACTAGCGGATACAATGAGCAGTTCTTC
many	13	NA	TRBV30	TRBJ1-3	CAWSVSSGNTIYF	TGTGCCTGGAGTGTCTCCTCTGGAAACACCATATATTTT
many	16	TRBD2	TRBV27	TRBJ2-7	CASSPLFSGSRDEQYF	TGTGCCAGCAGTCCCCTATTCAGCGGGAGTAGGGACGAGCAGTACTTC
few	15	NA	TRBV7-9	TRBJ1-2	CASSPRGDSNYGYTF	TGTGCCAGCAGCCCACGGGGAGACAGTAACTATGGCTACACCTTC
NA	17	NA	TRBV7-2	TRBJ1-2	CASSLDPPGWGNYGYTF	TGTGCCAGCAGCTTAGACCCCCCCGGCTGGGGGAACTATGGCTACACCTTC
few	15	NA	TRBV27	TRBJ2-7	CASSLIGPKDYEQYF	TGTGCCAGCAGTTTGATCGGACCAAAAGATTACGAGCAGTACTTC
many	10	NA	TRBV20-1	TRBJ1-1	CSGRHTEAFF	TGCAGTGGCCGGCACACTGAAGCTTTCTTT
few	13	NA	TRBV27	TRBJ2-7	CASSIEFSYEQYF	TGTGCCAGCAGTATCGAATTCTCCTACGAGCAGTACTTC
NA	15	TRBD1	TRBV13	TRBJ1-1	CASGLGTGIFTEAFF	TGTGCCAGCGGACTTGGGACAGGAATTTTCACTGAAGCTTTCTTT
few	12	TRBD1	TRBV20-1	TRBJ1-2	CSAATGGRGYTF	TGCAGTGCGGCCACAGGGGGCAGAGGCTACACCTTC
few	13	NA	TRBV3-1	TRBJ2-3	CASSRQSLDTQYF	TGTGCCAGCAGCCGCCAGTCCCTGGATACGCAGTATTTT
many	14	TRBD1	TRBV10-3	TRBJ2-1	CAIKGQGAYNEQFF	TGTGCCATCAAGGGACAGGGGGCCTACAATGAGCAGTTCTTC
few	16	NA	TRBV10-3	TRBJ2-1	CAISERASGTYNEQFF	TGTGCCATCAGTGAGAGGGCCAGCGGTACCTACAATGAGCAGTTCTTC
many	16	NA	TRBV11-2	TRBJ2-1	CASSPGVASLSNEQFF	TGTGCCAGCAGCCCCGGCGTGGCTAGTTTAAGCAATGAGCAGTTCTTC
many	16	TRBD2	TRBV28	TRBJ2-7	CASSSAGGLSSYEQYF	TGTGCCAGCAGTTCCGCGGGGGGCTTGAGCTCCTACGAGCAGTACTTC
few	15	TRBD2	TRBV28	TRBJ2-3	CASRLLAGSTDTQYF	TGTGCCAGCAGACTCCTAGCGGGGAGCACAGATACGCAGTATTTT
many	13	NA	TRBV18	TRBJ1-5	CASSQPANQPQHF	TGTGCCAGCTCCCAACCAGCCAATCAGCCCCAGCATTTT
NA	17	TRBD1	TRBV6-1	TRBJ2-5	CASSELETGVAQETQYF	TGTGCCAGCAGTGAACTCGAGACAGGGGTGGCCCAAGAGACCCAGTACTTC
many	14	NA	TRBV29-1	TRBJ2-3	CSVASAWGTDTQYF	TGCAGCGTTGCCTCAGCGTGGGGGACAGATACGCAGTATTTT
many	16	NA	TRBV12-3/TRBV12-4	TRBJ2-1	CASSFSAGHSYNEQFF	TGTGCCAGCAGTTTCTCTGCGGGCCACTCCTACAATGAGCAGTTCTTC
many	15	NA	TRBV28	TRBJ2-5	CASSLYVGDQETQYF	TGTGCCAGCAGTTTATACGTCGGGGACCAAGAGACCCAGTACTTC
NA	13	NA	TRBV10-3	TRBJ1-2	CAISGGSLPGYTF	TGTGCCATCAGTGGGGGGTCTCTGCCTGGCTACACCTTC
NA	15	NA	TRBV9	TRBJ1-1	CASSVDGGRGTEAFF	TGTGCCAGCAGCGTAGATGGGGGGCGCGGTACTGAAGCTTTCTTT
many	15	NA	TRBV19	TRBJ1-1	CASSEPGGMNTEAFF	TGTGCCAGTAGTGAACCGGGGGGAATGAACACTGAAGCTTTCTTT
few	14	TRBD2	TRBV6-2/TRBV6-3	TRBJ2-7	CASSYVGRSYEQYF	TGTGCCAGCAGTTATGTCGGGAGGTCCTACGAGCAGTACTTC
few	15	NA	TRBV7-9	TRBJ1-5	CASSEGRVGNQPQHF	TGTGCCAGCAGCGAAGGGCGGGTGGGCAATCAGCCCCAGCATTTT
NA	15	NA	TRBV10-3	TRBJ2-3	CAISDGATSTDTQYF	TGTGCCATCAGTGATGGTGCGACTAGCACAGATACGCAGTATTTT
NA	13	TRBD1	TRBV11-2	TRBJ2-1	CASSDRARNEQFF	TGTGCCAGCAGCGACAGGGCACGGAATGAGCAGTTCTTC
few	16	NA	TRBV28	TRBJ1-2	CASTPRAGTWNYGYTF	TGTGCCAGCACCCCCAGGGCCGGGACTTGGAACTATGGCTACACCTTC
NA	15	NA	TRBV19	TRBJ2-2	CASSPGIYSTGELFF	TGTGCCAGTAGCCCCGGCATATACTCCACCGGGGAGCTGTTTTTT
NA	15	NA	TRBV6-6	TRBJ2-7	CASSYQGGNLYEQYF	TGTGCCAGCAGTTACCAGGGAGGAAACCTCTACGAGCAGTACTTC
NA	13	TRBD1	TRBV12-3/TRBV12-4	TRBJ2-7	CASRWTGASEQYF	TGTGCCAGCAGATGGACAGGGGCCTCGGAGCAGTACTTC
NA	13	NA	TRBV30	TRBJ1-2	CAWRYTANYGYTF	TGTGCCTGGAGGTATACAGCAAACTATGGCTACACCTTC
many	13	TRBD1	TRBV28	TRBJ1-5	CATHRGSNQPQHF	TGTGCCACCCACAGGGGGAGCAATCAGCCCCAGCATTTT
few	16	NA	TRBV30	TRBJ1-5	CAWSRTWPGSNQPQHF	TGTGCCTGGAGTAGGACCTGGCCGGGGAGCAATCAGCCCCAGCATTTT
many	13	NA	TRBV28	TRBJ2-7	CASTGRPVYEQYF	TGTGCCAGTACGGGACGCCCCGTCTACGAGCAGTACTTC
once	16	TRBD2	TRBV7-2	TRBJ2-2	CASSLVAGGVGGELFF	TGTGCCAGCAGCTTAGTAGCGGGAGGAGTTGGGGGGGAGCTGTTTTTT
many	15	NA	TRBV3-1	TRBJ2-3	CASSHAAPPTDTQYF	TGTGCCAGCAGCCATGCTGCCCCGCCTACAGATACGCAGTATTTT
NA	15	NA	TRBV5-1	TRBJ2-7	CASSLGRWRSYEQYF	TGCGCCAGCAGCCTAGGGCGCTGGCGGTCCTACGAGCAGTACTTC
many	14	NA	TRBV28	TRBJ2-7	CATHGGGRVYEQYF	TGTGCCACCCATGGGGGGGGGCGCGTCTACGAGCAGTACTTC
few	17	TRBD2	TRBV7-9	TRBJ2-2	CASSTTSGSANTGELFF	TGTGCCAGCAGCACAACTAGCGGGAGTGCGAACACCGGGGAGCTGTTTTTT
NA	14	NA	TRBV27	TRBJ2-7	CASSDDRYLHEQYF	TGTGCCAGCAGTGATGACAGGTACCTACACGAGCAGTACTTC
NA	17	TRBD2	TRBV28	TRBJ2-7	CATREPGLAGGPGEQYF	TGTGCCACCCGTGAACCGGGACTAGCGGGAGGGCCTGGCGAGCAGTACTTC
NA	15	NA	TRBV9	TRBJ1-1	CASSPSGTMNTEAFF	TGTGCCAGCAGCCCCTCCGGGACAATGAACACTGAAGCTTTCTTT
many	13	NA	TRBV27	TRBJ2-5	CASSLIGRETQYF	TGTGCCAGCAGTTTAATAGGTCGGGAGACCCAGTACTTC
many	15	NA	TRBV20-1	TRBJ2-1	CSAAFTEGFYNEQFF	TGCAGTGCTGCCTTCACAGAAGGATTCTACAATGAGCAGTTCTTC
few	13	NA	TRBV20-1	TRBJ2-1	CSAPPKWGNEQFF	TGCAGTGCCCCCCCGAAATGGGGCAATGAGCAGTTCTTC
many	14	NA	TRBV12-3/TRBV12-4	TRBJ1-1	CASRPDRLNTEAFF	TGTGCCAGCAGACCGGACAGATTGAACACTGAAGCTTTCTTT
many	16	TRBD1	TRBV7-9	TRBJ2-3	CASSLDEGAGTDTQYF	TGTGCCAGCAGCTTAGACGAGGGGGCCGGCACAGATACGCAGTATTTT
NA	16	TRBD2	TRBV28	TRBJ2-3	CASSLLGQREADTQYF	TGTGCCAGCAGTTTATTGGGCCAGCGGGAAGCAGATACGCAGTATTTT
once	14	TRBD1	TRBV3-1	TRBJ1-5	CASSQGQGVQPQHF	TGTGCCAGCAGCCAAGGTCAGGGGGTTCAGCCCCAGCATTTT